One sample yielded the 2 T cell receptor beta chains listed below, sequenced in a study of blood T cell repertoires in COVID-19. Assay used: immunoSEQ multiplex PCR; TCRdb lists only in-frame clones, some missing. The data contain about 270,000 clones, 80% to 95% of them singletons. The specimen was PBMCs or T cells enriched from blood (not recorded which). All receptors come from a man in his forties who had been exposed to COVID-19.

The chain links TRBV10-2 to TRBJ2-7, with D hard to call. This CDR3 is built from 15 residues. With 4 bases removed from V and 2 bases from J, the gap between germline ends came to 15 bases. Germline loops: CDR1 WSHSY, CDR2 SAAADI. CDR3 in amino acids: CASSVGGELTYEQYF. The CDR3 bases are TGCGCCAGCAGTGTTGGCGGCGAGTTAACCTACGAGCAGTACTTC.

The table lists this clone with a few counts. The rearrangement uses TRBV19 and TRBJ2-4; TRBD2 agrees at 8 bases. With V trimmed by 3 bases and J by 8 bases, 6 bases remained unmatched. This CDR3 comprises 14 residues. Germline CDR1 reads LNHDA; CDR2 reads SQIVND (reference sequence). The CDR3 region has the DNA TGTGCCAGTAGTATCGCGGGAGGTGGCTACATTCAGTACTTC. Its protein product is CASSIAGGGYIQYF.